The present TCR beta chain was sequenced within a study of blood T cell repertoires in COVID-19. Generated by immunoSEQ multiplex PCR, the TCRdb table keeps only in-frame clones and is missing some. The data show about 110,000 clones, 88% seen once. Germline assignment: CDR1 MNHEY and CDR2 SMNVEV (reference sequence). The V gene lost 6 bases and the J gene lost 13 bases, with 21 bases spanning the gap. This CDR3 has 13 amino acids. In this sample, this clone turned up once. This chain joins TRBV27 and TRBJ1-1; D unclear. The sequenced material came from peripheral blood. The sequence derives from a human donor in a cohort sampled during active COVID-19. CDR3 DNA: TGTGCCAGCAGACCCCGGGCCGGACTAAGAGGTTTCTTT. Amino acid sequence: CASRPRAGLRGFF.